A selection of T cell receptor beta chains follows, all from one sample in a study of naive and memory T cell subsets. MiXCR, run by TCRdb on the UMI-ligation and nested PCR reads, gives a single entry per CDR3 protein. The sample shows 120,000 to 150,000 distinct CDR3 sequences, about 17% of them seen only once. Sequencing input: naive CD4+ T cells from blood. The receptors shown here come from a human donor in good health. Both conserved end residues are part of each CDR3. D genes are given only for firm matches. Size tells how often a clone was seen (once, few, many) or the class of an expanded clone, and some rows leave it out.

>TRBV6-5|NA|few|TRBJ2-7
CASSYSRRLHSYEQYF
TGTGCCAGCAGTTACTCGAGGCGGCTCCACTCCTACGAGCAGTACTTC
>TRBV28|TRBD1|few|TRBJ1-5
CASSFQGAGNQPQHF
TGTGCCAGCAGTTTTCAGGGGGCCGGCAATCAGCCCCAGCATTTT
>TRBV10-3|TRBD1|few|TRBJ2-1
CALRDREGNEQFF
TGTGCCCTCAGGGACAGGGAAGGAAATGAGCAGTTCTTC
>TRBV29-1|TRBD1|few|TRBJ1-5
CSATDGTVNQPQHF
TGCAGCGCAACTGACGGGACAGTCAATCAGCCCCAGCATTTT
>TRBV20-1|TRBD1|NA|TRBJ2-7
CSAPDRGTDEQYF
TGCAGTGCCCCGGACAGGGGGACCGACGAGCAGTACTTC
>TRBV5-6|NA|NA|TRBJ1-4
CASSYLSSGTNEKLFF
TGTGCCAGCAGCTACCTTTCCAGTGGTACTAATGAAAAACTGTTTTTT
>TRBV11-2|NA|few|TRBJ2-3
CASSLDRVPDTQYF
TGTGCCAGCAGCTTAGATCGGGTCCCAGATACGCAGTATTTT
>TRBV11-2|NA|NA|TRBJ2-1
CASSLVASRTRGNEQFF
TGTGCCAGCAGCTTAGTGGCTAGCAGAACCCGTGGCAATGAGCAGTTCTTC
>TRBV6-5|NA|NA|TRBJ2-3
CCQQLLSTSKITDTQYF
TGTTGCCAGCAGTTACTCTCGACAAGCAAAATCACAGATACGCAGTATTTT
>TRBV7-2|TRBD2|NA|TRBJ2-3
CASRSGRARDTQYF
TGTGCCAGCAGGAGCGGGAGGGCCAGAGATACGCAGTATTTT
>TRBV6-2/TRBV6-3|NA|many|TRBJ2-2
CASSYSQRENTGELFF
TGTGCCAGCAGTTACTCTCAACGGGAGAACACCGGGGAGCTGTTTTTT
>TRBV30|TRBD1|NA|TRBJ1-2
CAWSTQTGGAGYTF
TGTGCCTGGAGTACCCAAACAGGGGGAGCCGGCTACACCTTC
>TRBV11-2|NA|few|TRBJ2-7
CASSLSGPLYEQYF
TGTGCCAGCAGCTTGAGCGGACCCCTCTACGAGCAGTACTTC
>TRBV28|NA|NA|TRBJ2-2
CASSLSSLPANTGELFF
TGTGCCAGCAGTTTATCTTCCCTACCGGCGAACACCGGGGAGCTGTTTTTT
>TRBV20-1|TRBD2|few|TRBJ2-1
CSARGGLAGRGLISYNEQFF
TGCAGTGCTAGAGGGGGACTAGCGGGACGGGGGTTAATCTCCTACAATGAGCAGTTCTTC
>TRBV5-1|TRBD2|few|TRBJ2-1
CASSSTGGSYNEQFF
TGCGCCAGCAGCTCAACGGGGGGTTCCTACAATGAGCAGTTCTTC
>TRBV7-9|NA|NA|TRBJ2-3
CASSGGQSYADTQYF
TGTGCCAGCAGTGGTGGCCAGTCGTATGCAGATACGCAGTATTTT
>TRBV10-2|NA|NA|TRBJ2-5
CASSEYRTQETQYF
TGCGCCAGCAGTGAGTACCGGACCCAAGAGACCCAGTACTTC
>TRBV6-6|TRBD1|NA|TRBJ2-1
CASSDRASNEQFF
TGTGCCAGCAGCGACAGGGCCTCTAATGAGCAGTTCTTC
>TRBV2|NA|NA|TRBJ1-2
CASSLYGHYGYTF
TGTGCCAGCAGTTTGTACGGACACTATGGCTACACCTTC
>TRBV28|TRBD2|few|TRBJ2-7
CASSFGLAGDGQYF
TGTGCCAGCAGTTTTGGACTAGCGGGAGATGGTCAGTACTTC
>TRBV29-1|NA|NA|TRBJ2-7
CSVGNMGSYEQYF
TGCAGCGTTGGTAACATGGGCTCCTACGAGCAGTACTTC
>TRBV7-2|NA|few|TRBJ2-7
CASSLYFSYEQYF
TGTGCCAGCAGCTTATACTTCTCCTACGAGCAGTACTTC
>TRBV30|TRBD1|NA|TRBJ2-1
CAWNRGVENNEQFF
TGTGCCTGGAACAGGGGGGTAGAAAACAATGAGCAGTTCTTC
>TRBV7-9|NA|once|TRBJ1-1
CASSLLVNTEAFF
TGTGCCAGCAGCTTATTGGTGAATACTGAAGCTTTCTTT
>TRBV19|TRBD1|NA|TRBJ2-1
CASTLTGNRAYNEQFF
TGTGCCAGCACCTTGACAGGGAATAGGGCCTACAATGAGCAGTTCTTC
>TRBV10-3|NA|few|TRBJ2-5
CAISPTSLGEETQYF
TGTGCCATCAGTCCAACCAGCTTAGGAGAAGAGACCCAGTACTTC
>TRBV3-1|NA|once|TRBJ1-6
CASSQGWGGDSPLHF
TGTGCCAGCAGCCAAGGGTGGGGAGGAGACTCACCCCTCCACTTT
>TRBV28|TRBD2|many|TRBJ2-1
CASSSLLAEAYNEQFF
TGTGCCAGCAGTTCCCTCCTAGCGGAGGCCTACAATGAGCAGTTCTTC
>TRBV7-7|NA|once|TRBJ2-5
CASSRDPQRETQYF
TGTGCCAGCAGCAGGGACCCCCAACGGGAGACCCAGTACTTC
>TRBV6-5|TRBD2|NA|TRBJ2-1
CASSRGGTSGGYNEQFF
TGTGCCAGCAGCCGCGGTGGGACTAGCGGTGGGTACAATGAGCAGTTCTTC
>TRBV6-5|NA|few|TRBJ2-3
CASLGREYTDTQYF
TGTGCCAGCCTCGGCAGGGAATACACAGATACGCAGTATTTT
>TRBV21-1|NA|few|TRBJ2-7
CASSKTRDGSYEQYF
TGTGCCAGCAGCAAAACGAGGGACGGATCCTACGAGCAGTACTTC
>TRBV6-5|TRBD1|few|TRBJ1-1
CASRLQGPNTEAFF
TGTGCCAGCAGGCTACAGGGGCCTAACACTGAAGCTTTCTTT
>TRBV10-3|TRBD2|few|TRBJ2-7
CAISQTSGSYEQYF
TGTGCCATCAGTCAGACTAGCGGGAGCTACGAGCAGTACTTC